This T cell receptor beta chain was retrieved from a study of blood T cell repertoires in COVID-19. Per the germline V gene, CDR1 is WNHNN and CDR2 is SYGVQD (reference sequence). The CDR3 loop spans 13 amino acids. The V end was cut by 5 bases, the J end by 4 bases, with 11 bases between. Per the original methods: It was from reference gene primer amplification that nucleated cell counts were estimated. This table comes from immunoSEQ multiplex PCR, and its TCRdb copy is limited to in-frame clones, with some not included. Clone size and the V and J calls come from that table; the DNA yielded D and trimming. The table has approximately 150,000 clones, 65% to 85% seen once.

The source material was peripheral blood. The chain joins TRBV10-1 to TRBJ1-2, with D maybe TRBD1 (6 bases). The sequence was collected from a woman older than 75 with acute or convalescent COVID-19. The CDR3 nucleotides are TGCGCCAGCAGTTTCGACAGGAGCTATGGCTACACCTTC. Its translation is CASSFDRSYGYTF.